This TCR beta chain was sequenced for a study of Ad26.COV2.S vaccination and SARS-CoV-2 variants. Study details: Each vaccinee took Ad26.COV2.S intramuscularly, once or twice 56 days apart.

The length of the CDR3 is 16 residues. Germline lookup yields CDR1 MDHEN and CDR2 SYDVKM. The V end was cut by 6 bases, the J end by 1 base, with 15 bases between. Treatment of the sample: around 19 received Ad26.COV2.S at low or high dose, single or two shots; about 5 received placebo; per-sample allocation not given. The investigators took samples on day 63 after the first vaccine or placebo injection. Sequencing used immunoSEQ multiplex PCR; TCRdb keeps in-frame clones, though not all of them. Among more than 300,000 clones listed, around four fifths were seen once. The sample in question was peripheral blood, obtained in a trial of Ad26.COV2.S vaccine versus placebo. This clonotype originated in a person between 18 and 59 years old who received the Ad26.COV2.S COVID-19 vaccine or a placebo. V gene TRBV28 combines with J gene TRBJ2-2; D possibly corresponds to TRBD2 (5 bases). The CDR3 sequence: CASRGLLRGNTGELFF. In DNA, the CDR3 is TGTGCCAGCAGAGGACTTCTGCGCGGGAACACCGGGGAGCTGTTTTTT.